Listed here are 25 T cell receptor beta chains from one sample, sequenced in a study of CD8 T cells in Susac syndrome. Reverse transcription of roughly 0.5 to 1 ug RNA was performed with random hexamers. TCRdb re-analysed the immunoSEQ multiplex PCR reads in MiXCR, keeping a single row per CDR3 protein. The sample shows under 200,000 distinct CDR3 sequences, 94% of them seen only once. The sample comprised CD4+ T cells from PBMCs. The receptors shown here come from a human donor with Susac syndrome.

This rearrangement joins TRBV20-1 to TRBJ1-5; 9 bases are a match to TRBD1. This CDR3 comprises 13 residues. Trimming at V came to 6 bases and at J to 1 base, leaving 1 base not matched to a gene. Germline V gene lookup returns CDR1 DFQATT and CDR2 SNEGSKA (reference sequence). In DNA form, the CDR3 reads TGCAGTGCGGGGACAGGGAGCAATCAGCCCCAGCATTTT. It codes for CSAGTGSNQPQHF.

V gene TRBV4-2 combines with J gene TRBJ2-7; no reliable D call. The V end lost 0 bases, the J end lost 7 bases, and 10 bases lay between the germline ends. Germline V lookup: CDR1 LGHNA, CDR2 YNFKEQ. The CDR3 consists of 13 residues. CDR3 sequence reads: CASSQDRSREQYF. CDR3 nucleotides: TGTGCCAGCAGCCAAGACAGGTCGCGGGAGCAGTACTTC.

The chain links TRBV6-5 to TRBJ2-6; a possible D gene is TRBD1 (5 bases). V was trimmed by 7 bases and J by 3 bases, leaving 7 bases between them. Per the germline V gene, CDR1 is MNHEY and CDR2 is SVGAGI. The CDR3 has 13 amino acids. The CDR3 spells CASNRGGANVLTF. For the CDR3, the DNA is TGTGCCAGCAATAGGGGTGGGGCCAACGTCCTGACTTTC.

This clonotype was seen a single time. The chain employs TRBV12-5 and TRBJ2-3; possible D gene TRBD2, 5 bases. The CDR3 runs 14 residues. Germline assignment: CDR1 LGHNT and CDR2 FRNRAP. V was cut by 1 base and J by 0 bases, with 5 bases left in between. The CDR3: CASGLGTSTDTQYF. CDR3 coding DNA: TGTGCTAGTGGTTTGGGGACTAGCACAGATACGCAGTATTTT.

This clonotype came up once. The chain combines TRBV5-6 with TRBJ2-4, with D perhaps matching TRBD2 (6 bases). Germline V gives CDR1 SGHDT, CDR2 YYEEEE. This CDR3 comprises 14 residues. Trimming took 3 bases from V and 7 from J, leaving 14 bases between them. This CDR3 is CASSSLTRVNIQYF. CDR3 DNA sequence: TGTGCCAGCAGCTCTTTGACTAGAGTCAACATTCAGTACTTC. The variable domain in full, completed from reference TRBV5-6 and TRBJ2-4, reads DAGVTQSPTHLIKTRGQQVTLRCSPKSGHDTVSWYQQALGQGPQFIFQYYEEEERQRGNFPDRFSGHQFPNYSSELNVNALLLGDSALYLCASSSLTRVNIQYFGAGTRLSVL.

A word on this clonotype: The junction differs from germline at one of its ends, possibly a read error. V is TRBV4-2 and J is TRBJ2-1; 8 bases match TRBD2. Germline V lookup: CDR1 LGHNA, CDR2 YNFKEQ. CDR3 length: 16 residues. CDR3 coding DNA: TGTGCCAGCAGTCAAGAAGTCAGCGGGGGCTACAATGAGCAGTTCTTC. It codes for CASSQEVSGGYNEQFF.

The chain employs TRBV3-1 and TRBJ2-7; D possibly matches TRBD1 or TRBD2 (5 bases each). Trimming left V 7 bases short and J 0 bases short, with 13 bases between. This CDR3 has 14 residues. In germline, CDR1 is LGHDT, CDR2 YNNKEL (reference sequence). CDR3 region: CASKGTASSYEQYF. CDR3 DNA: TGTGCCAGCAAAGGGACGGCCAGCTCCTACGAGCAGTACTTC.

DNA for the CDR3: TGCGCCAGCAGCTTGGCCGGCCAGACCGGGGAGCTGTTTTTT. Amino acids: CASSLAGQTGELFF. J is TRBJ2-2 and V is TRBV5-1; D ambiguous. The CDR3 covers 14 residues. Germline V gives CDR1 SGHRS, CDR2 YFSETQ. The V and J ends lost 0 bases and 5 bases respectively, with 8 bases between them. The variable domain in full, completed from reference TRBV5-1 and TRBJ2-2, reads KAGVTQTPRYLIKTRGQQVTLSCSPISGHRSVSWYQQTPGQGLQFLFEYFSETQRNKGNFPGRFSGRQFSNSRSEMNVSTLELGDSALYLCASSLAGQTGELFFGEGSRLTVL.

The chain uses TRBV30 and TRBJ1-1; D ambiguous. The germline V gene has CDR1 GTSNPN and CDR2 SVGIG (reference sequence). The CDR3 totals 11 residues. V lost 6 bases to trimming and J lost 0 bases, with 5 bases between them. CDR3 DNA sequence: TGTGCCTGCGGACTGAACACTGAAGCTTTCTTT. It encodes CACGLNTEAFF.

The genes are TRBV7-9 and TRBJ2-4; 8 nucleotides agree with TRBD1. Trimming removed 4 bases from V and 9 bases from J; junction bases left unmatched: 5. CDR3 length equals 13 residues. Germline loops: CDR1 SEHNR, CDR2 FQNEAQ (reference sequence). This CDR3 is CASSSGQGGIQYF. In DNA, the CDR3 is TGTGCCAGCAGCTCCGGACAGGGCGGCATTCAGTACTTC.

The chain carries TRBV7-7 and TRBJ2-7, with D uncertain. This CDR3 has 12 amino acids. V lost 5 bases, J lost 5 bases, and 10 bases lay in between. Germline-derived CDR1 and CDR2 are SSHAT and FNYEAQ (reference sequence). The CDR3: CASSPYPDEQYF. The DNA of the CDR3 is TGTGCCAGCAGCCCCTACCCGGACGAGCAGTACTTC.

This CDR3 reads CSGENQETQYF. In nucleotides, the CDR3 is TGCAGTGGGGAGAACCAAGAGACCCAGTACTTC. This chain connects TRBV20-1 to TRBJ2-5; a possible D gene is TRBD2 (5 bases). This CDR3 is 11 amino acids long. Trimming left V 7 bases short and J 0 bases short, with 6 bases between. Germline V gene data show CDR1 as DFQATT and CDR2 as SNEGSKA (reference sequence).

V gene TRBV18 combines with J gene TRBJ2-7; no firm D call. The CDR3 runs to 13 residues. Trimming removed 4 bases at V and 1 base at J, with 8 bases between. Germline V lookup: CDR1 KGHSH, CDR2 LQKENI. In nucleotides, the CDR3 is TGTGCCAGCTCACTATCGGAGTCCTACGAGCAGTACTTC. This sequence encodes CASSLSESYEQYF.

This sequence joins TRBV11-2 and TRBJ2-7; tentative D call: TRBD1 (5 bases). The ends were cut back, 0 bases at V and 2 bases at J, with 11 bases in the middle. The CDR3 covers 15 residues. Germline V gene lookup returns CDR1 SGHAT and CDR2 FQNNGV. This chain's CDR3 is CASSLEFSGTYEQYF. CDR3 nucleotide sequence: TGTGCCAGCAGCTTAGAATTTTCAGGGACCTACGAGCAGTACTTC.

The rearrangement links TRBV27 to TRBJ2-5; tentative D call: TRBD1 (6 bases). V gave up 3 bases and J gave up 4 bases, with 9 bases separating them. Per the germline V gene, CDR1 is MNHEY and CDR2 is SMNVEV (reference sequence). CDR3 length: 13 amino acids. The CDR3 nucleotides are TGTGCCAGCAGTTTGGCAGGGGCAGAGACCCAGTACTTC. Translation: CASSLAGAETQYF.

J is TRBJ2-3 and V is TRBV19, with a possible D match to TRBD2 (5 bases). This CDR3 has 13 amino acids. The V end was cut by 4 bases, the J end by 10 bases, with 15 bases between. Germline values: CDR1 LNHDA, CDR2 SQIVND (reference sequence). The CDR3 nucleotides read TGTGCCAGTAGTACCGGAGGATCCCCCGCGCAGTATTTT. This gives the protein CASSTGGSPAQYF.

V gene TRBV7-2 combines with J gene TRBJ2-4; 7 bases agree with TRBD2. There are 15 residues in the CDR3. Unmatched junction bases numbered 3, after V lost 4 bases and J lost 0 bases. Germline loops: CDR1 SGHTA, CDR2 FQGNSA. In DNA form, the CDR3 reads TGTGCCAGCAGCTCCTGGGGGGGAGCCAAAAACATTCAGTACTTC. Translation: CASSSWGGAKNIQYF.

V usage is TRBV20-1 and J usage is TRBJ2-3; 9 nucleotides line up with TRBD2. This CDR3 comprises 17 residues. With V trimmed by 6 bases and J by 2 bases, 15 bases remained unmatched. CDR1 DFQATT and CDR2 SNEGSKA come from the germline V gene (reference sequence). Here the CDR3 DNA reads TGCAGTGCGGATAGCCCGGGGAGCGGGGGGTCCACAGATACGCAGTATTTT. This translates into CSADSPGSGGSTDTQYF.

This sequence joins TRBV2 and TRBJ2-5, with 11 bases aligning to TRBD2. The CDR3 runs 15 residues. The V and J ends lost 5 bases and 2 bases, in that order; junction bases with no gene match: 4. Looked up from germline, CDR1 is SNHLY and CDR2 is FYNNEI. CDR3 sequence (DNA): TGTGCCAGCAGTCCCTCTAGCGGGGGGCAAGAGACCCAGTACTTC. Amino acid sequence: CASSPSSGGQETQYF.

This chain connects TRBV20-1 to TRBJ1-4, with 7 bases matching TRBD1. Germline V gene data show CDR1 as DFQATT and CDR2 as SNEGSKA (reference sequence). The CDR3 has 13 residues. The trim removed 3 bases at V and 5 bases at J, leaving 3 bases unmatched. The CDR3 bases are TGCAGTGCTAGTAACAGGGGAAATGAAAAACTGTTTTTT. Encoded protein: CSASNRGNEKLFF.

The genes are TRBV5-1 and TRBJ2-5; perhaps TRBD1 as D (5 bases). This CDR3 spans 15 amino acids. Germline V CDR1 and CDR2: SGHRS, YFSETQ. Trimming removed 4 bases from V and 3 bases from J, with 16 bases in between. DNA for the CDR3: TGCGCCAGCAGCGCAGGGTACGTTGGAGAAGAGACCCAGTACTTC. It codes for CASSAGYVGEETQYF.

This clonotype was observed once. The rearrangement uses TRBV20-1 and TRBJ2-7; 9 positions agree with TRBD1. Trimming cost V 3 bases and J 3 bases; bases outside gene matches: 3. The germline CDR1 and CDR2 sequences are DFQATT and SNEGSKA (reference sequence). This CDR3 has 13 residues. CDR3 DNA: TGCAGTGCTAGTAGGGACAGGGACTACGAGCAGTACTTC. Residues: CSASRDRDYEQYF.

This clonotype was counted only a few times. The chain combines TRBV27 with TRBJ1-1; a weak D match, TRBD1 (6 bases). CDR1 is MNHEY, CDR2 SMNVEV, per germline (reference sequence). V lost 3 bases and J 5 bases, leaving 13 bases between the germline ends. This CDR3 region has 14 residues. The CDR3 nucleotides are TGTGCCAGCAGTTTGGAGACAGGTCGGACTGAAGCTTTCTTT. Residues: CASSLETGRTEAFF.

This rearrangement joins TRBV29-1 to TRBJ2-6; D possibly uses TRBD1 or TRBD2 (5 bases each). CDR3 length: 13 amino acids. Trimming shortened V by 6 bases and J by 0 bases, and 6 bases separated the two germline ends. The germline V gene has CDR1 SQVTM and CDR2 ANQGSEA. The CDR3, as DNA: TGCAGCGTGGGGACCTCTGGGGCCAACGTCCTGACTTTC. Protein sequence: CSVGTSGANVLTF.

The chain links TRBV7-2 to TRBJ2-7; weak D call: TRBD2 (5 bases). V lost 1 base to trimming and J lost 12 bases, with 19 bases between them. This CDR3 has 14 residues. Germline V gene data show CDR1 as SGHTA and CDR2 as FQGNSA. Written as DNA, the CDR3 is TGTGCCAGCAGCTTAGATCGCGGTCCCCGGGGTTTGTACTTC. It yields the protein CASSLDRGPRGLYF.